This T cell receptor beta chain was documented in a study of OX40 agonist ivuxolimab in advanced cancers. Study context: Partial responses, seen in three patients, involved one hepatocellular carcinoma and two cutaneous melanomas.

Trimming took off 1 base at V and 4 bases at J, with 15 bases between the two ends. The CDR3 covers 16 residues. Germline lookup yields CDR1 SGHNT and CDR2 YENEEA. Any history of autoimmune disease or systemic immunosuppression disqualified patients. For this clone: Antigen: not known.

Assay: immunoSEQ multiplex PCR; the TCRdb copy retains only in-frame clones and omits some. The sample consists of 90,000 to 100,000 clones, approximately 85% of them appearing once. General study findings and limits: Within 6 weeks, CD4+ and CD8+ blood T cells expanded clonally at 0.1 to 3.0 mg/kg.

The sequences come from CD4+ or CD8+ T cells sorted from blood, collected in a trial of the OX40 agonist ivuxolimab. The sequence was obtained from an adult with an advanced solid tumor such as melanoma, head and neck, liver or kidney cancer. The chain has TRBV11-3 and TRBJ2-3, with a weak D call TRBD1 (6 bases). DNA for the CDR3: TGTGCCAGCAGCTTAGTGAGGGGGTCCTTCGCAGATACGCAGTATTTT. Residues: CASSLVRGSFADTQYF.